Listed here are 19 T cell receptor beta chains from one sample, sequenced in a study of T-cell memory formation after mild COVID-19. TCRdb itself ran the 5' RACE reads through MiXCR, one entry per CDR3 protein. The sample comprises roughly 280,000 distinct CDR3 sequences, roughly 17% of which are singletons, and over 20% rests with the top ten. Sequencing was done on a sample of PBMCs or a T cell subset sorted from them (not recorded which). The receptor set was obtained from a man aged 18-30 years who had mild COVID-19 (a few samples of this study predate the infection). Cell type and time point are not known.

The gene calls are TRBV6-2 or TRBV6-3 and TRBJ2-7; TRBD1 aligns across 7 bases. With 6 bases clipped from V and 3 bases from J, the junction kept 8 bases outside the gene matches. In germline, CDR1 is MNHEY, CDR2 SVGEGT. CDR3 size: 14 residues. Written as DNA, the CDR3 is TGTGCCAGCAGACCCGCGGACAGGAGCTACGAGCAGTACGTC. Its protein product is CASRPADRSYEQYV.

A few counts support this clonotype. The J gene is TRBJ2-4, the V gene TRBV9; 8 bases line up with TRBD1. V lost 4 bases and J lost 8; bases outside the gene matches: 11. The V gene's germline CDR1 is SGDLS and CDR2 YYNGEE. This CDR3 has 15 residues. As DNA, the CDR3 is TGTGCCAGCAGCTTACGCAGGGGGCCATCGGACATTCAGTACTTC. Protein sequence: CASSLRRGPSDIQYF.

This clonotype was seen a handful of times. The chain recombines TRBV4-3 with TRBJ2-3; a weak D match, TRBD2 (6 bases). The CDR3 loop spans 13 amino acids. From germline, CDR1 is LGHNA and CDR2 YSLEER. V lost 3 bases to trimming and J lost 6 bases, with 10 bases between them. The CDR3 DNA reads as TGCGCCAGCAGCCACCTGGCGGGGGATACGCAGTATTTT. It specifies CASSHLAGDTQYF.

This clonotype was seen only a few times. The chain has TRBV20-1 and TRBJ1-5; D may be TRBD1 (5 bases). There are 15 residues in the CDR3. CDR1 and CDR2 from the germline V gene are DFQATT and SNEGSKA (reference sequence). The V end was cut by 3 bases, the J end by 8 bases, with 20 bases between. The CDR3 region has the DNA TGCAGTGCTAGGGGGAACAGGAATGGGATCAAGCCCCAGCATTTT. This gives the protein CSARGNRNGIKPQHF.

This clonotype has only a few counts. The CDR3 coding sequence is TGCAGTGCTAGAGATCTAGCGGGGGGCCCTAGCTCCTACGAGCAGTACGTC. Its protein is CSARDLAGGPSSYEQYV. The rearrangement joins TRBV20-1 to TRBJ2-7; 11 bases match TRBD2. Germline assignment: CDR1 DFQATT and CDR2 SNEGSKA (reference sequence). The CDR3 length is 17 residues. V dropped 0 bases and J dropped 0; count of bases not matched to a gene: 7.

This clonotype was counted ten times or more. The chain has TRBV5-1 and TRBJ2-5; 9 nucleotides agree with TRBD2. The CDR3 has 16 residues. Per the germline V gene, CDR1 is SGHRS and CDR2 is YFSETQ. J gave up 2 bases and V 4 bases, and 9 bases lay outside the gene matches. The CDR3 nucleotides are TGCGCCAGCAGCCCCAATAGCGGGGGCCCTCAAGAGACCCAGTACTTC. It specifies CASSPNSGGPQETQYF.

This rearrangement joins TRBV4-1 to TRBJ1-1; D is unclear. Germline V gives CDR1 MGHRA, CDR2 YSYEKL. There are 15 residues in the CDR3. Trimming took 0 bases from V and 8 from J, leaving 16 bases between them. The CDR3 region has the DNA TGCGCCAGCAGCCAAGATCGAGGTCCACAATGGGAAGCTTTCTTT. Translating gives CASSQDRGPQWEAFF.

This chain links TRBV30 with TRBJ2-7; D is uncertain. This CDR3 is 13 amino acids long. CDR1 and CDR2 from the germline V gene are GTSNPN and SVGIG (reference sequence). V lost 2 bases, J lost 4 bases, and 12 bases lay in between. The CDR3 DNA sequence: TGTGCCTGGAGTAACCTAGGACGTTACGAGCAGTACTTC. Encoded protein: CAWSNLGRYEQYF.

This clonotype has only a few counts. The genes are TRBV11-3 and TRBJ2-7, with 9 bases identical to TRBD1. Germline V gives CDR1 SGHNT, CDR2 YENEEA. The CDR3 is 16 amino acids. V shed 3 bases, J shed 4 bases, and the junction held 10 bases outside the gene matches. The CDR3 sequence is CASSLNPGQGSYEQYV. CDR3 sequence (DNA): TGTGCCAGCAGCTTGAATCCGGGACAGGGATCATACGAGCAGTACGTC.

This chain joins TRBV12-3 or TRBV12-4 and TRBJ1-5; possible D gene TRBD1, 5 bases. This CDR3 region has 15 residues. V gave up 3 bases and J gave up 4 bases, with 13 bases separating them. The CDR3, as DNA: TGTGCCAGCAGTTTGGGGCGCGTGGGAAATCAGCCCCAGCATTTT. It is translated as CASSLGRVGNQPQHF.

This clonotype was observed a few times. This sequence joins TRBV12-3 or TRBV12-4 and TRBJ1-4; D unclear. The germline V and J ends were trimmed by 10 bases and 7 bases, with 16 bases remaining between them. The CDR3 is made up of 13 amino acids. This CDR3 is CATRLGYTEKLFF. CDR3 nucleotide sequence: TGTGCCACCCGGCTGGGGTATACTGAAAAACTGTTTTTT.

The CDR3 bases are TGTGCCAGCAGCTCCGCCACAAGAAACACCATATATTTT. This encodes CASSSATRNTIYF. This chain links TRBV7-9 with TRBJ1-3; D is ambiguous. V lost 4 bases, J lost 5 bases, and 9 bases lay in between. In germline, CDR1 is SEHNR, CDR2 FQNEAQ (reference sequence). The CDR3 is 13 residues long.

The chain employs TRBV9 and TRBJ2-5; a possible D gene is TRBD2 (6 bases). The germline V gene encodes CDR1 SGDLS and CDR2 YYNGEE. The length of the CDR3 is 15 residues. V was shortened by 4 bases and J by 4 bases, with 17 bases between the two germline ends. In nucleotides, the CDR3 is TGTGCCAGCAGCTTGGGCACGGGGGTCTCAGAGACCCAGTACTTC. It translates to CASSLGTGVSETQYF.

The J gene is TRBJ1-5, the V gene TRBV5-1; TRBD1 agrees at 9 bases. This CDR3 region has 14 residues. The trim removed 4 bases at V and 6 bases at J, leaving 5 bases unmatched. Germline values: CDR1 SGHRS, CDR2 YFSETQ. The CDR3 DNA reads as TGCGCCAGCAGCAGGACAGGGGTAGGTCAGCCCCAGCATTTT. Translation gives CASSRTGVGQPQHF. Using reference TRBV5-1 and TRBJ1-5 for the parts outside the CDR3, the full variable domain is KAGVTQTPRYLIKTRGQQVTLSCSPISGHRSVSWYQQTPGQGLQFLFEYFSETQRNKGNFPGRFSGRQFSNSRSEMNVSTLELGDSALYLCASSRTGVGQPQHFGDGTRLSIL.

This CDR3 is CASSRREGGAFF. CDR3 in DNA: TGTGCCAGCAGCCGGAGGGAGGGGGGAGCTTTCTTT. The chain is built from TRBV3-1 and TRBJ1-1; possibly TRBD1 for D (6 bases). Trimming shortened V by 4 bases and J by 10 bases, and 13 bases separated the two germline ends. Germline CDR1 and CDR2: LGHDT and YNNKEL (reference sequence). The CDR3 loop spans 12 amino acids.

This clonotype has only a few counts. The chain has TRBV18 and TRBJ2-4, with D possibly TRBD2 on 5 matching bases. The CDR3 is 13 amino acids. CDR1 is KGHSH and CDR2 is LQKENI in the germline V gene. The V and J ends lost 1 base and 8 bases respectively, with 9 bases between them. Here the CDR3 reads CASSPRSEDIQYF. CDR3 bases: TGTGCCAGCTCACCACGGTCGGAGGACATTCAGTACTTC.

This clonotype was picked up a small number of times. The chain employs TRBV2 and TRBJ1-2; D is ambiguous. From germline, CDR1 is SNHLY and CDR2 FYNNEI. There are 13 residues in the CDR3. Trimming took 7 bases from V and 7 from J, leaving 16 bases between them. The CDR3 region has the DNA TGTGCCAGCACTCCCGGCAGGTTGGGTGGCTACACCTTC. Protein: CASTPGRLGGYTF.

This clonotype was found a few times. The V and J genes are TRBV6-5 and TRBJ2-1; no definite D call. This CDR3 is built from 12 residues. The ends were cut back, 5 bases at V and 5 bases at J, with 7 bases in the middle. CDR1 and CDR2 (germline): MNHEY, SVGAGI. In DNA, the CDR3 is TGTGCCAGCAGTGATGGGGACAATGAGCAGTTCTTC. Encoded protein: CASSDGDNEQFF.

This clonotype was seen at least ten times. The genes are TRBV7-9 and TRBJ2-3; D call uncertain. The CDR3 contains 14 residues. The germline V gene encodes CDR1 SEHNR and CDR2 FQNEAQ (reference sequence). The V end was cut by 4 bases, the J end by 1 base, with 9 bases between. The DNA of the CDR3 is TGTGCCAGCAGCTCCGACTGGGGCACAGATACGCAGTATTTT. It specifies CASSSDWGTDTQYF.